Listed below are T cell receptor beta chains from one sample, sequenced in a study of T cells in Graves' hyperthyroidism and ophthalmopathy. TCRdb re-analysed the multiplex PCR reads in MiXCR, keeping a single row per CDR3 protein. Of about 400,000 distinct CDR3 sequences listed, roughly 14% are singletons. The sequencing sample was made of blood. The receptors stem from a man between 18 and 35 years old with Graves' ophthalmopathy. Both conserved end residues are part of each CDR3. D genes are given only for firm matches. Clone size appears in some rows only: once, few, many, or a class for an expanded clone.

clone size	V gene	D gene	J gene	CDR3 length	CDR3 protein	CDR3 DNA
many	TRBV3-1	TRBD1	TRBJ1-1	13	CASSRQGNTEAFF	TGTGCCAGCAGTAGACAGGGGAACACTGAAGCTTTCTTT
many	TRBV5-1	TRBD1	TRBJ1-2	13	CASSFQGAGGYTF	TGCGCCAGCAGCTTCCAGGGGGCTGGCGGCTACACCTTC
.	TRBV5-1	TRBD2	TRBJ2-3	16	CASRILTSGSTDTQYF	TGCGCCAGCAGGATACTGACTAGCGGCAGCACAGATACGCAGTATTTT
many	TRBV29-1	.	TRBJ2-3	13	CSVGQRYTDTQYF	TGCAGCGTTGGCCAGCGGTACACAGATACGCAGTATTTT
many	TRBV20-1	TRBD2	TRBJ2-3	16	CSARDPPSGSTDTQYF	TGCAGTGCTAGAGATCCCCCTAGCGGGAGCACAGATACGCAGTATTTT
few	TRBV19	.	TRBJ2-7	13	CASSIGASDEQYF	TGTGCCAGTAGTATAGGGGCTAGCGACGAGCAGTACTTC
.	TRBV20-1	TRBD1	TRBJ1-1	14	CSARVLGTGREAFF	TGCAGTGCTAGAGTTCTCGGGACAGGGAGAGAAGCTTTCTTT
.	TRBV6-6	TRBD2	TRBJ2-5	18	CASSYSRSRAGGVETQYF	TGTGCCAGCAGTTACTCGAGATCCCGGGCGGGAGGAGTGGAGACCCAGTACTTC
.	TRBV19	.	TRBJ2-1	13	CASSIDQGNEQFF	TGTGCCAGTAGTATAGACCAGGGGAATGAGCAGTTCTTC
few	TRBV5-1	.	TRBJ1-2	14	CASSLAWENYGYTF	TGCGCCAGCAGCTTGGCCTGGGAGAACTATGGCTACACCTTC
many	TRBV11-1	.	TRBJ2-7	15	CASSLAGTKPYEQYF	TGTGCCAGCAGCTTGGCCGGGACAAAACCCTACGAGCAGTACTTC